This entry concerns a single T cell receptor beta chain. The data were taken from a study of technical replicates of blood from a few donors. Clones were sequenced by immunoSEQ multiplex PCR, and TCRdb holds only the in-frame ones, with some missing. The sample lists 55,000 to 80,000 clones; approximately 97% were seen once. This CDR3 is built from 16 residues. Germline V lookup: CDR1 LNHDA, CDR2 SQIVND (reference sequence). The V segment lost 5 bases and the J segment 4 bases; nucleotides outside the gene matches: 10. This clonotype was obtained from a human donor in good health. This chain joins TRBV19 and TRBJ2-3, with 9 bases fitting TRBD2. The material sequenced was T cells isolated from PBMCs. The CDR3 sequence: CASSATRAGGPDTQYF. The CDR3 nucleotides read TGTGCCAGTAGTGCGACTAGGGCGGGAGGGCCAGATACGCAGTATTTT.